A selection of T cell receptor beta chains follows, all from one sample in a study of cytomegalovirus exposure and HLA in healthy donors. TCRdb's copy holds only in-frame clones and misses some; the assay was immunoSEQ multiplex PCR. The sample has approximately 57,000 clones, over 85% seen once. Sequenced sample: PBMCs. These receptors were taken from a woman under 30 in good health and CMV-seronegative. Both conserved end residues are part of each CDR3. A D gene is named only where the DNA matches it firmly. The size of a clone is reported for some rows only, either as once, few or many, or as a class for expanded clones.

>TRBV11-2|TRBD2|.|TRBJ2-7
CASSLGLADEQYF
TGTGCCAGCAGCTTAGGACTAGCGGACGAGCAGTACTTC
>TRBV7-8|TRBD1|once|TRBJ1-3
CASSPGTGVNTIYF
TGTGCCAGCAGCCCAGGGACAGGGGTAAACACCATATATTTT
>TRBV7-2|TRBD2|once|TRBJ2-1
CASSLKISSGAYNEQFF
TGTGCCAGCAGCTTAAAGATTTCTAGCGGAGCCTACAATGAGCAGTTCTTC
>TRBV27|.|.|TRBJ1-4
CASSLYRGHTNEKLFF
TGTGCCAGCAGTTTATATAGGGGCCATACTAATGAAAAACTGTTTTTT
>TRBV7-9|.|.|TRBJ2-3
CASKEDTQYF
TGTGCCAGCAAGGAGGATACGCAGTATTTT
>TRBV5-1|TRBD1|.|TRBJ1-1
CASSLRGRGTVHTEAFF
TGCGCCAGCAGCTTAAGGGGCAGGGGGACGGTACACACTGAAGCTTTCTTT
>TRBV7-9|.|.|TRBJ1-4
CASSLAVDSLAEKLFF
TGTGCCAGCAGCTTAGCCGTTGACAGTCTAGCGGAAAAACTGTTTTTT
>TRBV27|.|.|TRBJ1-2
CASSLSSLRSSGENYGYTF
TGTGCCAGCAGTTTATCCTCCCTTCGGAGCTCAGGGGAGAACTATGGCTACACCTTC
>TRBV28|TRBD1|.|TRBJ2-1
CASSPVQGVPNNEQFF
TGTGCCAGCAGTCCCGTCCAGGGGGTACCGAACAATGAGCAGTTCTTC
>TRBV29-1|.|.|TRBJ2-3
CSAKGGGTDTQYF
TGCAGCGCAAAGGGGGGGGGCACAGATACGCAGTATTTT
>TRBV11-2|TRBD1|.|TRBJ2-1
CASSLGGQYNEQFF
TGTGCCAGCAGCTTAGGGGGACAGTACAATGAGCAGTTCTTC
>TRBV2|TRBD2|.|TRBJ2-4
CASTERGGLAKNIQYF
TGTGCCAGCACCGAACGGGGGGGGTTAGCCAAAAACATTCAGTACTTC
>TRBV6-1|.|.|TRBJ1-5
CASSVGGDQPQHF
TGTGCCAGCAGTGTTGGTGGAGATCAGCCCCAGCATTTT
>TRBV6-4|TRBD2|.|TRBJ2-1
CASSQTPSGSYNEQFF
TGTGCCAGCAGCCAGACCCCTAGCGGGTCCTACAATGAGCAGTTCTTC
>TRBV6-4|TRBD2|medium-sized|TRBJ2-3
CASSDGGGAADTQYF
TGTGCCAGCAGTGACGGCGGGGGGGCCGCAGATACGCAGTATTTT
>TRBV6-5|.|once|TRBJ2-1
CASSYSGEGYNEQFF
TGTGCCAGCAGTTACTCCGGAGAGGGCTACAATGAGCAGTTCTTC
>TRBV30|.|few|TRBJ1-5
CAWREDSNQPQHF
TGTGCCTGGAGGGAGGATAGCAATCAGCCCCAGCATTTT
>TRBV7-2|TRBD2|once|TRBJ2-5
CASSSSRTSGGVKTQYF
TGTGCCAGCAGCTCCTCTAGGACTAGCGGGGGGGTGAAGACCCAGTACTTC
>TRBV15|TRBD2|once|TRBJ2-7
CATSRDWGTSGGPTEQYF
TGTGCCACCAGCAGAGATTGGGGAACTAGCGGGGGGCCTACGGAGCAGTACTTC
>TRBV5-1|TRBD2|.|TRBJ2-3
CASSLGSGGGTDTQYF
TGCGCCAGCAGCTTGGGGAGCGGGGGTGGCACAGATACGCAGTATTTT
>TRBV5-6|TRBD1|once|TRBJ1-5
CASSLQGNNQPQHF
TGTGCCAGCAGCTTACAGGGGAACAATCAGCCCCAGCATTTT